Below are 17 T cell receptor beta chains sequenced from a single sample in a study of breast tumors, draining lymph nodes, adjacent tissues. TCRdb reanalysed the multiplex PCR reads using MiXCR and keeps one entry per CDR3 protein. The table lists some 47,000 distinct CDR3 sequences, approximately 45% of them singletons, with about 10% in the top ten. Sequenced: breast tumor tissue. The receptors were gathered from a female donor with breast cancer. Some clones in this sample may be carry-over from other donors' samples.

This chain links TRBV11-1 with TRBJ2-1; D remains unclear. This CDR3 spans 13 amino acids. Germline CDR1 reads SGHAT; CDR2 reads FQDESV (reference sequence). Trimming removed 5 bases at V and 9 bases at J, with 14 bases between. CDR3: CASSISSGTEQFF. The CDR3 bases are TGTGCCAGCAGCATTAGCTCAGGCACTGAGCAGTTCTTC.

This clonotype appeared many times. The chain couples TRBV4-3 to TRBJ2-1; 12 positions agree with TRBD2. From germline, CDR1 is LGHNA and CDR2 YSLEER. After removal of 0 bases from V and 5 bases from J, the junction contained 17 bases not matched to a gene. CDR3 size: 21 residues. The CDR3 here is CASSQDSLAGGLLVVDNEQFF. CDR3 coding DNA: TGCGCCAGCAGCCAAGATTCTCTAGCGGGAGGGTTGCTAGTTGTTGACAATGAGCAGTTCTTC.

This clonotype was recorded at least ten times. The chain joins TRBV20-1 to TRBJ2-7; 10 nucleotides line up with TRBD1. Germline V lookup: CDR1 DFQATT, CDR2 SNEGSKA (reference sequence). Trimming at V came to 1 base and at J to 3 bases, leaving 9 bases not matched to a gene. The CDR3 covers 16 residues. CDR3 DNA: TGCAGTGCTAGAGGGACAGGGGGAAAAGGGGGCTACGAGCAGTACTTC. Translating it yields CSARGTGGKGGYEQYF.

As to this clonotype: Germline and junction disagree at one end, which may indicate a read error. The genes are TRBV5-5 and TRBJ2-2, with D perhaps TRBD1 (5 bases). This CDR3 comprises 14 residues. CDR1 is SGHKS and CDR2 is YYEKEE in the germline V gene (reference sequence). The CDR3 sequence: CASSFSADTEEPFF. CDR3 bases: TGTGCCAGCAGCTTTTCGGCGGACACCGAGGAGCCGTTTTTT.

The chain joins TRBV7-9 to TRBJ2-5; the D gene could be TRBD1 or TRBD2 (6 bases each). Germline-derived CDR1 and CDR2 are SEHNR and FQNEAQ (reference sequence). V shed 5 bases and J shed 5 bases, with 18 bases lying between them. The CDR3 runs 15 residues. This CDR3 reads CASSQYRDSWETQYF. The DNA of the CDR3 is TGTGCCAGCAGCCAATACAGGGACTCTTGGGAGACCCAGTACTTC.

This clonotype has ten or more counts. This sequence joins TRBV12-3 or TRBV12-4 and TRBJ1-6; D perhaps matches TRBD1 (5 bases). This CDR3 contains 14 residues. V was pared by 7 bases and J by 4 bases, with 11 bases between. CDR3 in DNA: TGTGCCAGCACCGTGGGGGAGTATAATTCACCCCTCCACTTT. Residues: CASTVGEYNSPLHF.

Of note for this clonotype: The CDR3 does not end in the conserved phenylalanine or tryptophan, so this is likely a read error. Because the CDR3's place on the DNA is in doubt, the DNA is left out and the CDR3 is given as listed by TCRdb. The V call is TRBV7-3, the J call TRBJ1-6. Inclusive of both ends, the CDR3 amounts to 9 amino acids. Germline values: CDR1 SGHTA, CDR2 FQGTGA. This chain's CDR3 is CASREGFNY.

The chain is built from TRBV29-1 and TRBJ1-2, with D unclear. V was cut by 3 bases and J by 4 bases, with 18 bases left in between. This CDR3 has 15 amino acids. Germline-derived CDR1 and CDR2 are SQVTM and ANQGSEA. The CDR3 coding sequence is TGCAGCGTTGAGGATCGGTCCTACCCGTCCTATGGCTACACCTTC. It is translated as CSVEDRSYPSYGYTF.

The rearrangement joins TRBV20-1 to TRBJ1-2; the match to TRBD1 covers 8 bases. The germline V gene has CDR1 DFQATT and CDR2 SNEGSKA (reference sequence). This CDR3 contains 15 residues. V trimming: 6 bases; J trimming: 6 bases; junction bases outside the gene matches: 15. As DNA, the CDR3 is TGCAGTGCATACCCGGACAGGGCGCTGTCGAATGGCTACACCTTC. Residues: CSAYPDRALSNGYTF.

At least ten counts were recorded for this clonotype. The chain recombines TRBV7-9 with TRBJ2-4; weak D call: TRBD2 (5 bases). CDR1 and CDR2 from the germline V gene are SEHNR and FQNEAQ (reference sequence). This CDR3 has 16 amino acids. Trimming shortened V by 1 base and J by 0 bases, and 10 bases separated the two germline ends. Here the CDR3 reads CASSLVRGEAKNIQYF. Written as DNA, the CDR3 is TGTGCCAGCAGCTTAGTTCGGGGAGAAGCCAAAAACATTCAGTACTTC.

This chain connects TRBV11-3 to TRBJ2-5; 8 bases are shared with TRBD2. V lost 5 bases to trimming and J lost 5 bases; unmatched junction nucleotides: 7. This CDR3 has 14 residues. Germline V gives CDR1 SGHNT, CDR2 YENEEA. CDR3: CASSPGLGVETQYF. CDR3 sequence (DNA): TGTGCCAGCAGCCCGGGACTAGGGGTCGAGACCCAGTACTTC.

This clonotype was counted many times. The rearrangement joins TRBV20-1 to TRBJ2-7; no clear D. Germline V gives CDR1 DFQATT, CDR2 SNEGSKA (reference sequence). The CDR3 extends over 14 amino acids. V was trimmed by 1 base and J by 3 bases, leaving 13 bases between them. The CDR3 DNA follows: TGCAGTGCTAGAGTAGGTAGTGTTGGCTACGAGCAGTACTTC. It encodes CSARVGSVGYEQYF.

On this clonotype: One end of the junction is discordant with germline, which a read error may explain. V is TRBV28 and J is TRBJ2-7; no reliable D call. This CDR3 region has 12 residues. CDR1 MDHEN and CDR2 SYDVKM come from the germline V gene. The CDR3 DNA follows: TGTGCCAGCACAGGAGCGAACGACGAGCAGCACTTC. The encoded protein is CASTGANDEQHF.

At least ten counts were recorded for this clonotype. CDR3 amino acids: CASSPGGTNYGYTF. The CDR3, as DNA: TGTGCCAGCTCACCCGGGGGTACTAACTATGGCTACACCTTC. The J gene is TRBJ1-2, the V gene TRBV18; D is possibly TRBD1 (5 bases). The length of the CDR3 is 14 residues. The V gene's germline CDR1 is KGHSH and CDR2 LQKENI. Deletions cut 3 bases from V and 0 bases from J, with 8 bases between.

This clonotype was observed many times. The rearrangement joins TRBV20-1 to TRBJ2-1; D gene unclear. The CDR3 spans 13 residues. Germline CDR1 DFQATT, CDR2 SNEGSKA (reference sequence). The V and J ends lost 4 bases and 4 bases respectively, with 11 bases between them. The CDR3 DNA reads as TGCAGTGCTAATTCTCTTCGGTACAATGAGCAGTTCTTC. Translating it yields CSANSLRYNEQFF.

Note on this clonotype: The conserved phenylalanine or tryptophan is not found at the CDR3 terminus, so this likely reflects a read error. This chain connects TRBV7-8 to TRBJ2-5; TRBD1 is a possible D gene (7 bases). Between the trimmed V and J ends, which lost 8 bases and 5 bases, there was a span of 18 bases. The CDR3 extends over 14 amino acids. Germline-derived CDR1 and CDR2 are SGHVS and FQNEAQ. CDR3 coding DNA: TGTGCCAGCGGTAGGGGGCGGGACACGGAGACCCAGTACCTC. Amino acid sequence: CASGRGRDTETQYL.

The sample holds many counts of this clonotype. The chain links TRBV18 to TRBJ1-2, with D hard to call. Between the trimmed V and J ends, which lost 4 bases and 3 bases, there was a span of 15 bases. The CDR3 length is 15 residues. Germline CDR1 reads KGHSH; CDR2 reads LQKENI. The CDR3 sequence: CASSLGRPSDYGYTF. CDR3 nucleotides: TGTGCCAGCTCACTCGGACGTCCCTCGGACTATGGCTACACCTTC.